This T cell receptor beta chain came from a study of OX40 agonist ivuxolimab in advanced cancers. Concerning this clone itself: Antigen: not known.

Study-level points and caveats: On average, CD8+ T cells showed a greater number of expanded clones than CD4+. Low normalized T-cell clonal expansion was additionally recorded for some nonresponders.

Here immunoSEQ multiplex PCR was the method, and the copy in TCRdb shows in-frame clones only, minus some. The table shows about 120,000 clones, with roughly nine tenths occurring only once. Looked up from germline, CDR1 is SGHNT and CDR2 is YYREEE (reference sequence). The V end was cut by 0 bases, the J end by 2 bases, with 11 bases between. The CDR3 loop spans 15 amino acids. This sequence originates from an adult with an advanced solid tumor such as melanoma, head and neck, liver or kidney cancer. The rearrangement joins TRBV5-4 to TRBJ1-2, with D possibly matching TRBD1 (6 bases). This material consisted of CD4+ or CD8+ T cells sorted from blood, taken in a trial of the OX40 agonist ivuxolimab. Here the CDR3 reads CASSLERGGNYGYTF. For the CDR3, the DNA is TGTGCCAGCAGCTTGGAGAGGGGGGGCAACTATGGCTACACCTTC.